One sample yielded the 10 T cell receptor beta chains listed below, sequenced in a study of cytomegalovirus exposure and HLA in healthy donors. Researchers ran the PCR with 60 Vbeta and 13 Jbeta primers. Data came from immunoSEQ multiplex PCR; TCRdb stores just in-frame clones and leaves some out. The table for this sample gives fewer than 150,000 clones. Material: PBMCs. These receptors originate from an older woman in good health and CMV-seronegative.

The genes are TRBV5-1 and TRBJ2-3; D is perhaps TRBD1 (6 bases). This CDR3 is 13 amino acids long. Germline V gene lookup returns CDR1 SGHRS and CDR2 YFSETQ. V was shortened by 4 bases and J by 10 bases, with 16 bases between the two germline ends. CDR3 sequence reads: CASSDLNRAAQYF. DNA of the CDR3: TGCGCCAGCAGCGATCTAAACAGGGCGGCGCAGTATTTT.

The V call is TRBV18, the J call TRBJ1-5, with 7 bases matching TRBD1. CDR1 is KGHSH and CDR2 is LQKENI in the germline V gene. V trimming: 3 bases; J trimming: 5 bases; junction bases outside the gene matches: 7. This CDR3 comprises 15 residues. CDR3 sequence reads: CASSPRGTADQPQHF. The CDR3 DNA reads as TGTGCCAGCTCACCCCGGGGGACAGCCGATCAGCCCCAGCATTTT. The full variable domain, rest sourced from reference TRBV18 and TRBJ1-5, is NAGVMQNPRHLVRRRGQEARLRCSPMKGHSHVYWYRQLPEEGLKFMVYLQKENIIDESGMPKERFSAEFPKEGPSILRIQQVVRGDSAAYFCASSPRGTADQPQHFGDGTRLSIL.

This rearrangement joins TRBV30 to TRBJ2-5; 8 bases fit TRBD1. The J call is uncertain, as TRBJ2-7 better fits the DNA end. This CDR3 contains 15 residues. CDR1 is GTSNPN, CDR2 SVGIG, per germline (reference sequence). CDR3 in DNA: TGTGCCTGGAGGGGACGGACAGGGCCCGCCTACGAGCAGTACTTC. As protein: CAWRGRTGPAYEQYF.

The chain uses TRBV28 and TRBJ2-1; TRBD2 agrees at 8 bases. This CDR3 region has 16 residues. Germline loops: CDR1 MDHEN, CDR2 SYDVKM. The V gene end was trimmed by 6 bases and the J gene end by 3 bases; junction bases not matched to a gene: 10. Here the CDR3 DNA reads TGTGCCAGCAGCTCCTCCGGGGGGGCCCACTACAATGAGCAGTTCTTC. Its translation: CASSSSGGAHYNEQFF.

The CDR3 nucleotides read TGTGCCAGTACCAAAGGACAGGCGAACACCGGGGAGCTGTTTTTT. The encoded protein is CASTKGQANTGELFF. This chain connects TRBV19 to TRBJ2-2; 7 bases match TRBD1. The germline CDR1 and CDR2 sequences are LNHDA and SQIVND (reference sequence). V dropped 7 bases and J dropped 0; count of bases not matched to a gene: 5. The CDR3 runs 15 residues.

This chain uses TRBV15 with TRBJ2-1; 10 bases are a match to TRBD1. The junction had 4 bases not matched to a gene; V was cut back by 4 bases and J by 4 bases. Per the germline V gene, CDR1 is LNHNV and CDR2 is YYDKDF (reference sequence). CDR3 length equals 15 residues. CDR3 DNA sequence: TGTGCCACCAGCACCGGGACAGGGGCTTACAATGAGCAGTTCTTC. Protein product: CATSTGTGAYNEQFF. Together with reference TRBV15 and TRBJ2-1, the CDR3 gives the full variable domain: DAMVIQNPRYQVTQFGKPVTLSCSQTLNHNVMYWYQQKSSQAPKLLFHYYDKDFNNEADTPDNFQSRRPNTSFCFLDIRSPGLGDTAMYLCATSTGTGAYNEQFFGPGTRLTVL.

V is TRBV9 and J is TRBJ2-1; 10 bases line up with TRBD2. With 1 base clipped from V and 0 bases from J, the junction kept 4 bases outside the gene matches. This CDR3 is 17 amino acids long. Germline V gene lookup returns CDR1 SGDLS and CDR2 YYNGEE. In DNA form, the CDR3 reads TGTGCCAGCAGCGTAAGCGGGAGGGGGAGCTCCTACAATGAGCAGTTCTTC. Its translation is CASSVSGRGSSYNEQFF.

The rearrangement joins TRBV11-2 to TRBJ2-3; TRBD1 aligns across 11 bases. Germline CDR1 reads SGHAT; CDR2 reads FQNNGV. V dropped 5 bases and J dropped 4; count of bases not matched to a gene: 8. CDR3 length: 16 amino acids. The CDR3 region has the DNA TGTGCCAGCAGCCCACTGATGGGACAGGGGGCAGATACGCAGTATTTT. Protein sequence: CASSPLMGQGADTQYF.

This chain uses TRBV9 with TRBJ1-1, with 8 bases that match TRBD1. The CDR3 has 15 amino acids. Trimming cost V 5 bases and J 1 base; bases outside gene matches: 7. The germline gives CDR1 SGDLS, CDR2 YYNGEE. The CDR3 sequence is CASSETGAPNTEAFF. CDR3 sequence (DNA): TGTGCCAGCAGTGAGACAGGGGCCCCGAACACTGAAGCTTTCTTT.

Points on this clone: The junction does not match germline at one end; this may be a read error. The V call is TRBV7-7, the J call TRBJ2-2; D is unclear. Germline V gene sequence: CDR1 SSHAT, CDR2 FNYEAQ (reference sequence). The CDR3 spans 13 residues. CDR3 sequence: CASSQTNTGELFF. The CDR3 DNA sequence: TGTGCTAGCAGCCAGACGAACACCGGGGAGCTGTTTTTT.